Relative to its sample, the clone carrying this T cell receptor (beta chain) is medium-sized (0.01 to 0.1%). The data were taken from a study of tumor and adjacent non-tumor tissue in lung cancer. On the study more broadly: Stage I to III disease affected about nine men and 5 women aged about 30 to 76.

No cell sorting was done before RNA was extracted from the tissue. The CDR3 extends over 18 amino acids. Trimming shortened V by 1 base and J by 5 bases, and 21 bases separated the two germline ends. Germline V CDR1 and CDR2: SGHAT, FQNNGV. A modified ARM-PCR protocol with three rounds of nested PCR amplified TCRbeta. TCRdb recomputed calls from the multiplex PCR reads with MiXCR, one row per CDR3 protein. The profile shows more than 70,000 distinct CDR3 sequences, around 65% of them singletons. This rearrangement joins TRBV11-2 to TRBJ2-1; a possible D gene is TRBD2 (6 bases). The sequenced sample was lung tumor tissue. This TCR was sampled from a man aged 65 to 85 with non-small cell lung cancer. The CDR3 DNA reads TGTGCCAGCAGCTTAGCCCGACGGGTTGGAGGGCAGGACAATGAGCAGTTCTTC. Encoded protein: CASSLARRVGGQDNEQFF.